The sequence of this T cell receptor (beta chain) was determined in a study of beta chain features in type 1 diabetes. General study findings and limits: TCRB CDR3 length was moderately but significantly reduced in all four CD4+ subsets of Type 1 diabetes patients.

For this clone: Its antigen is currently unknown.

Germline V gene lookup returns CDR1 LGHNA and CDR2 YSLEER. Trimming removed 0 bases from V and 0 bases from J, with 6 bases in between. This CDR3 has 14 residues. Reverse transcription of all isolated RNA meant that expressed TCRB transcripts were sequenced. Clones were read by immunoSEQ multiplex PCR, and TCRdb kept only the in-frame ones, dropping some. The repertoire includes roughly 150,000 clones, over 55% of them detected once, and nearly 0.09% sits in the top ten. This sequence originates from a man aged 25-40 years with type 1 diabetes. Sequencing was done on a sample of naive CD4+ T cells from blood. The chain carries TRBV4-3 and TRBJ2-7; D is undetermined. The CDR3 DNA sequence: TGCGCCAGCAGCCAAGATCCGGCCTCCTACGAGCAGTACTTC. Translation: CASSQDPASYEQYF.